The clone carrying this TCR beta chain has only a few counts. The sample comes from a study of T-cell reconstitution after alpha-beta-depleted transplantation in children. Between the trimmed V and J ends, which lost 6 bases and 1 base, there was a span of 12 bases. This CDR3 is built from 13 residues. CDR1 is DFQATT and CDR2 is SNEGSKA in the germline V gene (reference sequence). Unique molecular identifiers were built into the TCRbeta library. TCRdb used MiXCR to reprocess the PCR reads, holding one entry per CDR3 protein. The table lists around 410,000 distinct CDR3 sequences, roughly 11% of them singletons.

The origin of this receptor is a human donor who donated a stem cell graft to a child with acute myeloid leukemia. This chain joins TRBV20-1 and TRBJ1-1; D remains unclear. The source material was PBMCs from the stem cell graft donor, sampled from the stem cell graft. The CDR3 region has the DNA TGCAGTGCCCCCGGAAACCAGAACACTGAAGCTTTCTTT. It specifies CSAPGNQNTEAFF.